Below, 31 T cell receptor beta chains from the same sample are listed, as sequenced in a study of beta chain features in type 1 diabetes. The authors reverse transcribed all of the isolated RNA, so sequencing captured expressed TCRB transcripts. The method was immunoSEQ multiplex PCR; TCRdb's version includes in-frame clones alone and lacks a portion of them. This repertoire shows 350,000 to 400,000 clones, less than 15% found once; its top ten account for under 0.02%. Sequencing was done on a sample of naive CD4+ T cells from blood. The receptor source for this set is a woman aged 18-35 years in good health.

The table lists this clone with a few counts. The genes are TRBV30 and TRBJ2-1, with 7 bases matching TRBD2. This CDR3 is 15 amino acids long. Trimming took 5 bases from V and 7 from J; bases not matched to a gene: 14. Germline CDR1 is GTSNPN and CDR2 is SVGIG (reference sequence). This chain's CDR3 is CAWDISGTPGNEQFF. The DNA for the CDR3 is TGTGCCTGGGACATCAGCGGGACCCCAGGAAATGAGCAGTTCTTC.

The chain recombines TRBV10-2 with TRBJ2-7; D uncertain. Germline loops: CDR1 WSHSY, CDR2 SAAADI. CDR3 size: 12 residues. Deletions cut 3 bases from V and 2 bases from J, with 5 bases between. The DNA for the CDR3 is TGCGCCAGCAGTGACGTAACCTACGAGCAGTACTTC. It yields the protein CASSDVTYEQYF.

The chain couples TRBV25-1 to TRBJ2-1; 7 bases match TRBD2. This CDR3 comprises 15 residues. The junction had 5 bases not matched to a gene; V was cut back by 6 bases and J by 0 bases. From germline, CDR1 is MGHDK and CDR2 SYGVNS. CDR3 sequence: CASRGAGSSYNEQFF. The CDR3 region has the DNA TGTGCCAGCAGGGGAGCGGGGAGCTCCTACAATGAGCAGTTCTTC.

This clone was picked up a small number of times. DNA of the CDR3: TGTGCCTGGAGTGTTTGGCAGCGCACTGAAGCTTTCTTT. This codes for CAWSVWQRTEAFF. This chain uses TRBV30 with TRBJ1-1, with D unclear. Per the germline V gene, CDR1 is GTSNPN and CDR2 is SVGIG (reference sequence). Trimming stripped 0 bases from V and 4 bases from J, with 9 bases between. The CDR3 runs 13 residues.

This clone was counted between two and nine times. This chain connects TRBV29-1 to TRBJ2-7; no reliable D call. The germline V gene has CDR1 SQVTM and CDR2 ANQGSEA. Between the trimmed V and J ends, which lost 4 bases and 5 bases, there was a span of 9 bases. The CDR3 runs to 11 residues. DNA for the CDR3: TGCAGCGTTGCTAGAGTCGACGAGCAGTACTTC. Translated: CSVARVDEQYF.

This clone showed up just a few times. This rearrangement joins TRBV29-1 to TRBJ2-3, with D possibly TRBD2 on 6 matching bases. The germline CDR1 and CDR2 sequences are SQVTM and ANQGSEA. The CDR3 has 17 residues. Trimming removed 2 bases from V and 2 bases from J, with 20 bases in between. The CDR3 region is CSVENQRGTLNTDTQYF. Here the CDR3 DNA reads TGCAGCGTTGAAAATCAACGCGGGACTCTTAACACAGATACGCAGTATTTT.

The J gene is TRBJ2-1, the V gene TRBV27; possible D gene TRBD1, 5 bases. The CDR3 runs to 14 residues. Looked up from germline, CDR1 is MNHEY and CDR2 is SMNVEV (reference sequence). The V and J ends lost 6 bases and 0 bases respectively, with 9 bases between them. In DNA form, the CDR3 reads TGTGCCAGCAGCAGGGCTTCCTCCTACAATGAGCAGTTCTTC. Its protein product is CASSRASSYNEQFF.

This rearrangement joins TRBV10-2 to TRBJ1-5; D is ambiguous. CDR3 length: 13 amino acids. The germline gives CDR1 WSHSY, CDR2 SAAADI. V was clipped by 1 base and J by 3 bases, with 4 bases between them. The CDR3 here is CASSELNNQPQHF. CDR3 bases: TGCGCCAGCAGTGAGTTAAACAATCAGCCCCAGCATTTT.

This clone was observed a handful of times. This chain joins TRBV15 and TRBJ2-1; D is unclear. Trimming pared 0 bases from V and 1 base from J, leaving 10 bases between. Looked up from germline, CDR1 is LNHNV and CDR2 is YYDKDF (reference sequence). The CDR3 totals 16 residues. CDR3 sequence (DNA): TGTGCCACCAGCAGAGACGGCGCTAGGTCCTACAATGAGCAGTTCTTC. This sequence encodes CATSRDGARSYNEQFF.

The table lists this clone with a few counts. The chain carries TRBV29-1 and TRBJ2-1; maybe TRBD2 (6 bases). Trimming removed 5 bases at V and 2 bases at J, with 16 bases between. The CDR3 extends over 15 amino acids. Looked up from germline, CDR1 is SQVTM and CDR2 is ANQGSEA. In DNA form, the CDR3 reads TGCAGCGTTAAAACCCGGGAGTCCCCCTACAATGAGCAGTTCTTC. Encoded protein: CSVKTRESPYNEQFF.

J is TRBJ1-5 and V is TRBV4-2, with D hard to call. Germline V gene lookup returns CDR1 LGHNA and CDR2 YNFKEQ. The length of the CDR3 is 14 residues. Trimming stripped 4 bases from V and 5 bases from J, with 12 bases between. CDR3 DNA sequence: TGTGCCAGCAGCCCAAGGGTGGAGGATCAGCCCCAGCATTTT. It is translated as CASSPRVEDQPQHF.

This chain links TRBV30 with TRBJ2-7; D gene ambiguous. The germline CDR1 and CDR2 sequences are GTSNPN and SVGIG (reference sequence). The V gene lost 8 bases and the J gene lost 4 bases, with 15 bases spanning the gap. The CDR3 totals 12 residues. The DNA for the CDR3 is TGTGCCGGTCTAGGCGCGGCGTACGAGCAGTACTTC. Its translation: CAGLGAAYEQYF. The whole variable domain, remainder taken from reference TRBV30 and TRBJ2-7, is SQTIHQWPATLVQPVGSPLSLECTVEGTSNPNLYWYRQAAGRGLQLLFYSVGIGQISSEVPQNLSASRPQDRQFILSSKKLLLSDSGFYLCAGLGAAYEQYFGPGTRLTVT.

The chain employs TRBV6-5 and TRBJ2-4; TRBD1 agrees at 10 bases. The V gene's germline CDR1 is MNHEY and CDR2 SVGAGI. The ends lost 7 bases at V and 9 bases at J; junction bases unmatched: 9. The CDR3 length is 14 residues. The CDR3 protein is CASTPGTGAGIQYF. The CDR3 region has the DNA TGTGCCAGCACCCCAGGGACAGGGGCGGGCATTCAGTACTTC.

This clone was seen only a few times. The chain uses TRBV7-9 and TRBJ1-4; no definite D call. V gave up 4 bases and J gave up 8 bases, with 14 bases separating them. The CDR3 sequence is 14 residues long. The V gene's germline CDR1 is SEHNR and CDR2 FQNEAQ (reference sequence). DNA of the CDR3: TGTGCCAGCAGCTCATCGGGTGTGCGGGAAAAACTGTTTTTT. Amino acids: CASSSSGVREKLFF.

V is TRBV5-1 and J is TRBJ2-5, with 8 positions matching TRBD1. The CDR3 contains 13 residues. CDR1 is SGHRS, CDR2 YFSETQ, per germline. With V trimmed by 7 bases and J by 5 bases, 7 bases remained unmatched. DNA of the CDR3: TGCGCCAGCGGGACAGGATCCATGGAGACCCAGTACTTC. Translation: CASGTGSMETQYF.

The rearrangement links TRBV7-3 to TRBJ1-2; D perhaps matches TRBD1 (5 bases). This CDR3 comprises 14 residues. The V gene's germline CDR1 is SGHTA and CDR2 FQGTGA. Deletions cut 2 bases from V and 6 bases from J, with 13 bases between. The chain's CDR3 is CASSLQSGPHGYTF. DNA for the CDR3: TGTGCCAGCAGCTTACAGTCAGGGCCCCATGGCTACACCTTC. Full variable domain (outside the CDR3, taken from reference TRBV7-3 and TRBJ1-2): GAGVSQTPSNKVTEKGKYVELRCDPISGHTALYWYRQSLGQGPEFLIYFQGTGAADDSGLPNDRFFAVRPEGSVSTLKIQRTERGDSAVYLCASSLQSGPHGYTFGSGTRLTVV.

The chain is built from TRBV14 and TRBJ2-7, with 7 bases matching TRBD1. CDR1 is SGHDN and CDR2 is FVKESK in the germline V gene. The CDR3 loop spans 14 amino acids. Trimming removed 4 bases from V and 4 bases from J; junction bases left unmatched: 7. DNA for the CDR3: TGTGCCAGCAGCCTTACACAGGGGCGGTACGAGCAGTACTTC. This codes for CASSLTQGRYEQYF.

This clone showed up just a few times. The genes are TRBV30 and TRBJ2-1; no firm D call. The CDR3 is 12 amino acids. Trimming removed 4 bases from V and 6 bases from J, with 10 bases in between. Germline CDR1 GTSNPN, CDR2 SVGIG (reference sequence). CDR3 coding DNA: TGTGCCTGGACCCCCGGGTCCAATGAGCAGTTCTTC. Amino acid sequence: CAWTPGSNEQFF.

The chain recombines TRBV5-1 with TRBJ2-6, with 8 positions matching TRBD2. The CDR3 is 17 residues long. Trimming took 2 bases from V and 0 from J; bases not matched to a gene: 4. Germline V gene lookup returns CDR1 SGHRS and CDR2 YFSETQ. The CDR3 DNA follows: TGCGCCAGCAGCTTTCAAGCGGGAGCCTCTGGGGCCAACGTCCTGACTTTC. It specifies CASSFQAGASGANVLTF.

This clone was recorded a few times. The chain couples TRBV28 to TRBJ2-7; TRBD1 is a possible D gene (6 bases). This CDR3 is 13 amino acids long. Germline V lookup: CDR1 MDHEN, CDR2 SYDVKM. V was pared by 7 bases and J by 2 bases, with 12 bases between. This CDR3 is CASINRATYEQYF. The CDR3 bases are TGTGCCAGCATCAACAGGGCCACCTACGAGCAGTACTTC.

The V call is TRBV30, the J call TRBJ2-1; 13 bases are shared with TRBD2. Germline assignment: CDR1 GTSNPN and CDR2 SVGIG (reference sequence). The trim removed 1 base at V and 2 bases at J, leaving 2 bases unmatched. There are 16 residues in the CDR3. The CDR3 nucleotides are TGTGCCTGGAGTGGTACTAGCGGGAGGGCCTACAATGAGCAGTTCTTC. The encoded protein is CAWSGTSGRAYNEQFF.

In its sample, this clone was seen a few times. The chain joins TRBV2 to TRBJ2-5; the match to TRBD1 covers 9 bases. V lost 11 bases and J lost 5; bases outside the gene matches: 9. Germline assignment: CDR1 SNHLY and CDR2 FYNNEI. The CDR3 length is 13 residues. This chain's CDR3 is CAGQQGAVETQYF. Written as DNA, the CDR3 is TGTGCCGGACAACAGGGGGCGGTTGAGACCCAGTACTTC. Full variable domain (remainder filled in from reference TRBV2 and TRBJ2-5): EPEVTQTPSHQVTQMGQEVILRCVPISNHLYFYWYRQILGQKVEFLVSFYNNEISEKSEIFDDQFSVERPDGSNFTLKIRSTKLEDSAMYFCAGQQGAVETQYFGPGTRLLVL.

This clone showed up just a few times. The rearrangement uses TRBV9 and TRBJ2-2; 11 nucleotides agree with TRBD1. Germline CDR1 is SGDLS and CDR2 is YYNGEE. V dropped 6 bases and J dropped 4; count of bases not matched to a gene: 8. There are 16 residues in the CDR3. CDR3: CASTEGQGAGTGELFF. In DNA form, the CDR3 reads TGTGCCAGCACAGAAGGACAGGGGGCCGGCACCGGGGAGCTGTTTTTT.

There are a few counts of this clone. V usage is TRBV28 and J usage is TRBJ1-2, with a possible D match to TRBD1 (5 bases). Per germline, CDR1 MDHEN and CDR2 SYDVKM. This CDR3 spans 14 amino acids. V shed 7 bases and J shed 4 bases, with 16 bases lying between them. The CDR3 DNA is TGTGCCAGCACCGAATCCCCAGGGCCCTATGGCTACACCTTC. It translates to CASTESPGPYGYTF.

V is TRBV4-2 and J is TRBJ2-7; 14 bases match TRBD2. The V gene end was trimmed by 4 bases and the J gene end by 2 bases; junction bases not matched to a gene: 10. CDR1 is LGHNA, CDR2 YNFKEQ, per germline. This CDR3 has 18 residues. CDR3 in DNA: TGTGCCAGCAGCCGTCCTGGGGGACTAGCGGGGGACACCTACGAGCAGTACTTC. This translates into CASSRPGGLAGDTYEQYF.

This sequence joins TRBV18 and TRBJ2-7, with D possibly being TRBD2 (6 bases). The germline V gene encodes CDR1 KGHSH and CDR2 LQKENI. Trimming removed 1 base at V and 9 bases at J, with 19 bases between. The CDR3 has 15 residues. DNA of the CDR3: TGTGCCAGCTCACCACTGGACCACGGCGGGATGCGGCAGTACTTC. Amino acids: CASSPLDHGGMRQYF.

The table lists this clone with a few counts. V usage is TRBV4-3 and J usage is TRBJ2-4, with D hard to call. The germline V gene has CDR1 LGHNA and CDR2 YSLEER. V was cut by 1 base and J by 8 bases, with 9 bases left in between. The CDR3 contains 13 residues. CDR3 protein: CASSQGNRDIQYF. In nucleotides, the CDR3 is TGCGCCAGCAGCCAAGGGAACCGGGACATTCAGTACTTC.

The genes are TRBV27 and TRBJ2-1; weak D call: TRBD1 (5 bases). Germline CDR1 MNHEY, CDR2 SMNVEV (reference sequence). This CDR3 has 16 residues. V was cut by 1 base and J by 7 bases, with 17 bases left in between. CDR3 DNA: TGTGCCAGCAGTTTATTGGGGCAACGGCGTTCGAATGAGCAGTTCTTC. The encoded protein is CASSLLGQRRSNEQFF.

The chain combines TRBV30 with TRBJ1-5; TRBD1 aligns across 9 bases. Germline V gene sequence: CDR1 GTSNPN, CDR2 SVGIG (reference sequence). The CDR3 is 15 residues long. Trimming took 3 bases from V and 7 from J; bases not matched to a gene: 10. The CDR3 sequence is CAWRRRQGEGQPQHF. The DNA for the CDR3 is TGTGCCTGGAGGAGGAGACAGGGGGAGGGACAGCCCCAGCATTTT.

This clone has a handful of counts. The CDR3 coding sequence is TGTGCCAGCAGCTTGAAGCTAGCGGGAGGGCCACCGCAGTTCTTC. Amino acid sequence: CASSLKLAGGPPQFF. The chain has TRBV5-4 and TRBJ2-1, with 12 nucleotides matching TRBD2. The V and J ends lost 1 base and 12 bases, in that order; junction bases with no gene match: 8. The V gene's germline CDR1 is SGHNT and CDR2 YYREEE (reference sequence). The CDR3 loop spans 15 amino acids. The full variable domain, rest sourced from reference TRBV5-4 and TRBJ2-1, is ETGVTQSPTHLIKTRGQQVTLRCSSQSGHNTVSWYQQALGQGPQFIFQYYREEENGRGNFPPRFSGLQFPNYSSELNVNALELDDSALYLCASSLKLAGGPPQFFGPGTRLTVL.

This chain connects TRBV11-1 to TRBJ2-1; D is uncertain. The germline V gene has CDR1 SGHAT and CDR2 FQDESV (reference sequence). Deletions cut 5 bases from V and 14 bases from J, with 13 bases between. The CDR3 consists of 11 residues. The CDR3 region is CASSPGYQEFF. CDR3 DNA: TGTGCCAGCAGCCCAGGATATCAAGAGTTCTTC. Supplemented by reference TRBV11-1 and TRBJ2-1, the full variable domain reads EAEVAQSPRYKITEKSQAVAFWCDPISGHATLYWYRQILGQGPELLVQFQDESVVDDSQLPKDRFSAERLKGVDSTLKIQPAELGDSAMYLCASSPGYQEFFGPGTRLTVL.